The clone carrying this T cell receptor (beta chain) was observed many times. HTBI primers from iRepertoire and Arm-PCR of CDR3 regions yielded the TCR beta libraries. TCRdb reanalysed the multiplex PCR reads using MiXCR and keeps one entry per CDR3 protein. This sample yields 300,000 to 400,000 distinct CDR3 sequences, of which 16% are seen a single time; roughly 27% belongs to the top ten. This record comes from a study of regulatory T cells in long-lasting Graves disease. This sample's time point: newly diagnosed GD, antithyroid drugs for less than 3 months. The TCR library used RNA extracted from PBMCs. The CDR3 contains 15 residues. CDR1 is SEHNR and CDR2 is FQNEAQ in the germline V gene (reference sequence). The V end lost 3 bases, the J end lost 4 bases, and 14 bases lay between the germline ends. The same sample was also studied in work on T cells in Graves' hyperthyroidism and ophthalmopathy. That report adds: Blood also showed most of the thyroid clonotypes that were expanded above 0.001.

The chain is built from TRBV7-9 and TRBJ2-3, with D possibly matching TRBD1 (6 bases). Source: peripheral blood mononuclear cells (PBMCs), taken at new diagnosis, from a patient treated with antithyroid drugs. The sequence came from a middle-aged man with Graves disease. The DNA for the CDR3 is TGTGCCAGCAGCTTGGACAGTTCAGCGGCAGATACGCAGTATTTT. It codes for CASSLDSSAADTQYF.